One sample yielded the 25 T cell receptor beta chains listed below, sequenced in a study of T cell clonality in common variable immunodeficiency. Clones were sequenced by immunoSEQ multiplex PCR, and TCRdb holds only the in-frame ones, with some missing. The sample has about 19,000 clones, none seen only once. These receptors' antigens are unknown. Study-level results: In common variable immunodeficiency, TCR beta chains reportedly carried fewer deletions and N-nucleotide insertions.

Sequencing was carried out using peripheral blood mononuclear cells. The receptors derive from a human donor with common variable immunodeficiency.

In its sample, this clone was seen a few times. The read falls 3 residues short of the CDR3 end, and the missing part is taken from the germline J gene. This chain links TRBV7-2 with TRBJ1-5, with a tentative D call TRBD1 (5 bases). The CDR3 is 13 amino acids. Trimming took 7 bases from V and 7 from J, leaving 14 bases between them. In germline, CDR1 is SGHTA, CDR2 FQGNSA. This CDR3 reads CASTQGFGQPQHF. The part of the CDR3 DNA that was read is TGTGCCAGCACCCAGGGTTTCGGGCAGCCC. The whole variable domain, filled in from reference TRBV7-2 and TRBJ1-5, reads GAGVSQSPSNKVTEKGKDVELRCDPISGHTALYWYRQSLGQGLEFLIYFQGNSAPDKSGLPSDRFSAERTGGSVSTLTIQRTQQEDSAVYLCASTQGFGQPQHFGDGTRLSIL.

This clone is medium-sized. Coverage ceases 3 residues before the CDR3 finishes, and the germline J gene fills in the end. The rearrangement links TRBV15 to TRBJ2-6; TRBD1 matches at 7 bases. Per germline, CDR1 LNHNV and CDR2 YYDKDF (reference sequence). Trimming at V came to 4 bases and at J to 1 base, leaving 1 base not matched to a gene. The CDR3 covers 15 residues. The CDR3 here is CATSTRGSGANVLTF. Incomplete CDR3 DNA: TGTGCCACCAGCACCAGGGGGTCTGGGGCCAACGTC.

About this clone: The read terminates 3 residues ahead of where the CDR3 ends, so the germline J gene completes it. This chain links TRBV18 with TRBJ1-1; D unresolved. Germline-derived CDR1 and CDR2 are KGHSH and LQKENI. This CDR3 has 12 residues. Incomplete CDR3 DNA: TGTGCCAGCTCAACGTCCGCGGGGGAA. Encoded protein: CASSTSAGE. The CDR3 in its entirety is CASSTSAGEAFF.

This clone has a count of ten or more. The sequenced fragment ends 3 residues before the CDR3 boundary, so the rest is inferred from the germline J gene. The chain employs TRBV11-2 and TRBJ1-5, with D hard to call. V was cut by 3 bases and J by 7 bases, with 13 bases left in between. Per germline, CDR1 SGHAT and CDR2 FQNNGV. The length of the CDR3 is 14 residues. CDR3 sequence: CASSFRAESQPQHF. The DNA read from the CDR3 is TGTGCCAGCAGCTTCCGAGCGGAGTCACAGCCC.

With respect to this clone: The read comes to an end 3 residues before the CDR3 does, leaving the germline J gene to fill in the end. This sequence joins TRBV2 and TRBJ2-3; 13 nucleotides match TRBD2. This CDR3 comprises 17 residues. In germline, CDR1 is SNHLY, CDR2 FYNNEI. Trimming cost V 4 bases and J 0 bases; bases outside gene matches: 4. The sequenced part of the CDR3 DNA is TGTGCCAGCAGTGGACTAGCGGGGGGCCTTAGCACAGATACG. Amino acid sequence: CASSGLAGGLSTDT. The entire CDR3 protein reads CASSGLAGGLSTDTQYF.

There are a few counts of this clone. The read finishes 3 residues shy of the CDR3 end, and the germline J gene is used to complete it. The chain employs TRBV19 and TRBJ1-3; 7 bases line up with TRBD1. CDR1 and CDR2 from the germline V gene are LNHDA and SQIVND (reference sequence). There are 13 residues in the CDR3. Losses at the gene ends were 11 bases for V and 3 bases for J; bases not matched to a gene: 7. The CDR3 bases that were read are TGTGCCTCTCAAAACAGGGGTGGAAACACC. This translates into CASQNRGGNT. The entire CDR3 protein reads CASQNRGGNTIYF.

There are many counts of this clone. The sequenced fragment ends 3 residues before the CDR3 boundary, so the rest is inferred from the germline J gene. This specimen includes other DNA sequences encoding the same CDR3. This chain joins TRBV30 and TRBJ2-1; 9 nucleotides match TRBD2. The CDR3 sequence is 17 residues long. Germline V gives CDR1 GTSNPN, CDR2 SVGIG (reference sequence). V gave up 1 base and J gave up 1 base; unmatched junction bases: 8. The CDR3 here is CAWSAPLAGTSYNEQFF. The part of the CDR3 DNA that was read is TGTGCCTGGAGTGCACCTCTAGCGGGGACGTCCTACAATGAG.

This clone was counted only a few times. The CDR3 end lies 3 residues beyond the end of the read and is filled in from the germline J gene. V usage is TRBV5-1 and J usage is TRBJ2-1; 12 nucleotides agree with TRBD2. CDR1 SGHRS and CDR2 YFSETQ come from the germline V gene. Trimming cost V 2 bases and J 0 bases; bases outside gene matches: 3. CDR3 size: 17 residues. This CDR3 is CASSLLAGGHSYNEQFF. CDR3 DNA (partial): TGCGCCAGCAGCTTACTAGCGGGGGGACACTCCTACAATGAG.

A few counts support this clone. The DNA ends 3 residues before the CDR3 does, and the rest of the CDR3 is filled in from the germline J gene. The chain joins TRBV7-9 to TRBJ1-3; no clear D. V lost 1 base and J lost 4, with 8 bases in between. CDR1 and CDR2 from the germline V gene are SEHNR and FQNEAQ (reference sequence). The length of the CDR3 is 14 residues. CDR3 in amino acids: CASSLGYGGNTIYF. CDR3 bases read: TGTGCCAGCAGCTTAGGATACGGGGGAAACACC.

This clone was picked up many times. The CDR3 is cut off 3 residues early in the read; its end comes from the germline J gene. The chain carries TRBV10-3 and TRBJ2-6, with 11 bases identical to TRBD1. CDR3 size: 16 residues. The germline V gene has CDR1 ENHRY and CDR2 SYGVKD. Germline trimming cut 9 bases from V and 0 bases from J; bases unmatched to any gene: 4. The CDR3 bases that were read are TGTGCCATAGGACAGGGGGCTAACTCTGGGGCCAACGTC. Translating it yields CAIGQGANSGANV. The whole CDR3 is CAIGQGANSGANVLTF.

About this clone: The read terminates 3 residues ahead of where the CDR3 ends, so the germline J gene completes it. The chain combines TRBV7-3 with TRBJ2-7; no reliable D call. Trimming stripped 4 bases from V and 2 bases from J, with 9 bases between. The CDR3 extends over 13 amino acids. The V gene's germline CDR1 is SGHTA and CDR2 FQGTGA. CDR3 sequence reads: CASSSSPAYEQYF. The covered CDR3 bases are TGTGCCAGCAGCTCTTCCCCCGCCTACGAG.

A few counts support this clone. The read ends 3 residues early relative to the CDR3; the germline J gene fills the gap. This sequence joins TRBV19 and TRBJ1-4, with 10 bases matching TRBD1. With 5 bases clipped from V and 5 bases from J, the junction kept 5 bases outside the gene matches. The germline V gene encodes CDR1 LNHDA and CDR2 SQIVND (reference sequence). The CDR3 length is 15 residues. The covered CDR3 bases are TGTGCCAGTAGTGGACCGGGACAGGGGAATGAAAAA. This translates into CASSGPGQGNEK. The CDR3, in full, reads CASSGPGQGNEKLFF.

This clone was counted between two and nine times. The sequenced CDR3 bases are TGTGCCAGCACCCGGATGGTTAGCGGGGCCGCCGGAGATACG. Its translation: CASTRMVSGAAGDT. The complete CDR3 reads CASTRMVSGAAGDTQYF. V is TRBV2 and J is TRBJ2-3, with 8 bases that match TRBD2. The read stops 3 residues short of the end of the CDR3; the missing end is completed from the germline J gene. Losses at the gene ends were 7 bases for V and 5 bases for J; bases not matched to a gene: 17. In germline, CDR1 is SNHLY, CDR2 FYNNEI. CDR3 length: 17 residues. Drawing the rest from reference TRBV2 and TRBJ2-3, the complete variable domain is EPEVTQTPSHQVTQMGQEVILRCVPISNHLYFYWYRQILGQKVEFLVSFYNNEISEKSEIFDDQFSVERPDGSNFTLKIRSTKLEDSAMYFCASTRMVSGAAGDTQYFGPGTRLTVL.

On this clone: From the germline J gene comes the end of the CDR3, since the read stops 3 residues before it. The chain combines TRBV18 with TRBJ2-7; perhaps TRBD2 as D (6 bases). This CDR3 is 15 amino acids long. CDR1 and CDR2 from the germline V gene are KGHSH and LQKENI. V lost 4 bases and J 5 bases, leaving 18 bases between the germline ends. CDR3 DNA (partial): TGTGCCAGCTCACTCCGGGACTCGTTCATCCACGAG. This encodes CASSLRDSFIHE. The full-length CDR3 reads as CASSLRDSFIHEQYF.

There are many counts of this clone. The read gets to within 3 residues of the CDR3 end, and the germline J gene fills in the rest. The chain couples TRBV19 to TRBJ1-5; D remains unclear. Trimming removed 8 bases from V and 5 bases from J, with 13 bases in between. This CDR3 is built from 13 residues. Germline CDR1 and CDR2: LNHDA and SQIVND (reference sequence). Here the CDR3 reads CASSESTYQPQHF. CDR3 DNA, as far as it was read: TGTGCCAGTTCTGAGTCCACTTATCAGCCC.

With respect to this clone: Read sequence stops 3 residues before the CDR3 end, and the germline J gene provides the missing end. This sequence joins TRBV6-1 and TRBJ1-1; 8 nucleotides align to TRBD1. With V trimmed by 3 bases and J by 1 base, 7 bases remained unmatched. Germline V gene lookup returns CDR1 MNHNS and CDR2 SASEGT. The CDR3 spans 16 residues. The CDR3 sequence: CASSEKTGTGNTEAFF. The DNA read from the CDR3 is TGTGCCAGCAGTGAGAAAACCGGGACAGGGAACACTGAA.

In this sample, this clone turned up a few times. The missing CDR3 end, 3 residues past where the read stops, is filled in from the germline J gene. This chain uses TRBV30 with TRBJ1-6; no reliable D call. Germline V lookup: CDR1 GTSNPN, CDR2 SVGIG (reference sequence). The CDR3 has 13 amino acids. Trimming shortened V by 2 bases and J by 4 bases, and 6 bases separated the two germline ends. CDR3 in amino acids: CAWSRRYNSPLHF. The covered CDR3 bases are TGTGCCTGGAGTCGCCGGTATAATTCACCC.

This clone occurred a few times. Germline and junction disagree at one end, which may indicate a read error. The covered CDR3 bases are TGTCCCAGCAGCCATACTAGCTACGAG. As protein: CPSSHTSYE. The full CDR3 reads CPSSHTSYEQYF. This sequence joins TRBV7-9 and TRBJ2-7; D may be TRBD2 (5 bases). The CDR3 end is not reached by the read, which stops 3 residues before it; the germline J gene fills it in. The CDR3 extends over 12 amino acids. CDR1 is SEHNR and CDR2 is FQNEAQ in the germline V gene (reference sequence).

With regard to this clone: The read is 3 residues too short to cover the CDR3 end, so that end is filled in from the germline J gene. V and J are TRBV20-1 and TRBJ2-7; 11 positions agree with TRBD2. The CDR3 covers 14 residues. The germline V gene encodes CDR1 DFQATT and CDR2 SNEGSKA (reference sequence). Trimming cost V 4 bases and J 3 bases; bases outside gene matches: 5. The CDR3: CSATWLAGGYEQYF. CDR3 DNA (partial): TGCAGTGCTACCTGGCTAGCGGGGGGCTACGAG.

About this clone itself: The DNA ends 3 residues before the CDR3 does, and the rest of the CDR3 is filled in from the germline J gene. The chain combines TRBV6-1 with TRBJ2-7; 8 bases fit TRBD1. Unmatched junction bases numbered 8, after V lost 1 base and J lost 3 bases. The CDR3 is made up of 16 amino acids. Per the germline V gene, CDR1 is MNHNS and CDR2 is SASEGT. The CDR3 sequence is CASSEVQGAVIYEQYF. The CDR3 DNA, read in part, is TGTGCCAGCAGTGAAGTTCAGGGGGCAGTTATCTACGAG.

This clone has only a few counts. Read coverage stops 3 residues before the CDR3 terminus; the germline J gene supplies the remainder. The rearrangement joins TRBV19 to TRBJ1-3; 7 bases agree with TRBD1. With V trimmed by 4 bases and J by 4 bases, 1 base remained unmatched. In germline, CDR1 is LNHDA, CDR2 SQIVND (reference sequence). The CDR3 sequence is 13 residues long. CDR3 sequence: CASSTDRGNTIYF. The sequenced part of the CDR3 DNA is TGTGCCAGTAGTACGGACAGGGGAAACACC.

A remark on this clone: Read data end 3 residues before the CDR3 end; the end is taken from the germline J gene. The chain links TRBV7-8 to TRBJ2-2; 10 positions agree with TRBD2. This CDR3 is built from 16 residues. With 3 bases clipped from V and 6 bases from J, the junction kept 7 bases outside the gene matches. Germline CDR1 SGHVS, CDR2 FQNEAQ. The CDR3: CASSFLAGDVAGELFF. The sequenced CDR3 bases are TGTGCCAGCAGCTTTCTAGCGGGAGATGTTGCCGGGGAG.

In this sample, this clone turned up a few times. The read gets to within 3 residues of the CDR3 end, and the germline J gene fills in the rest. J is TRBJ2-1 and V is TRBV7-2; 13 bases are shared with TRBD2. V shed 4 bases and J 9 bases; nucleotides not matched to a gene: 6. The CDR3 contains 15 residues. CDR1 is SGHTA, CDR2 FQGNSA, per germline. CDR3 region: CASSWTSGSVGEQFF. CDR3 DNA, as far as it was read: TGTGCCAGCAGCTGGACTAGCGGGAGTGTGGGTGAG.

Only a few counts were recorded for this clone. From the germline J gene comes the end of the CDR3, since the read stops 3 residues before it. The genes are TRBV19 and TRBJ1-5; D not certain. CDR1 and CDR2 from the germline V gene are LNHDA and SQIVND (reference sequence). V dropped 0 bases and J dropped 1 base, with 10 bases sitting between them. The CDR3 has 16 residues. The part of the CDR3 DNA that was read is TGTGCCAGTAGTATAGATGGAGGGTGGAGCAATCAGCCC. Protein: CASSIDGGWSNQP. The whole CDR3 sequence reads CASSIDGGWSNQPQHF. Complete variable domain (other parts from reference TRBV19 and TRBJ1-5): DGGITQSPKYLFRKEGQNVTLSCEQNLNHDAMYWYRQDPGQGLRLIYYSQIVNDFQKGDIAEGYSVSREKKESFPLTVTSAQKNPTAFYLCASSIDGGWSNQPQHFGDGTRLSIL.

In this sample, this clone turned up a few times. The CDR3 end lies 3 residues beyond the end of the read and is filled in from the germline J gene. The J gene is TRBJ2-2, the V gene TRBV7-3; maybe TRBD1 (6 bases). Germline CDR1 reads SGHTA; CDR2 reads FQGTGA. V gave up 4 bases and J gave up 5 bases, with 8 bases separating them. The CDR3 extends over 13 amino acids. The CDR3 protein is CASSSTGTGELFF. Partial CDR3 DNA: TGTGCCAGCAGCTCAACAGGGACCGGGGAG.